These T cell receptor beta chains were read from a single sample in a study of naive and memory T cell subsets. TCRdb analysed the UMI-ligation and nested PCR reads with MiXCR anew, one entry per CDR3 protein. The repertoire holds about 150,000 distinct CDR3 sequences, with about 15% as singletons. Sample: naive CD4+ T cells from blood. Source of these receptors: a human donor in good health. Each CDR3 is given with its conserved first and last residue. The order of the fields is clone size, J gene, D gene, V gene, CDR3 protein, CDR3 DNA. The D gene is left open where the match is weak. Only part of the rows carry a size: once, few, many, or a class if the clone is expanded.

few	TRBJ2-5	-	TRBV3-1	CASSRRRGRETETQYF	TGTGCCAGCAGCCGCAGGAGGGGCAGGGAGACGGAGACCCAGTACTTC
few	TRBJ2-2	TRBD2	TRBV20-1	CSARDPAGAVGELFF	TGCAGTGCTAGAGATCCCGCGGGAGCGGTCGGGGAGCTGTTTTTT
-	TRBJ1-1	-	TRBV20-1	CSAETGVMNTEAFF	TGCAGTGCCGAGACAGGAGTCATGAACACTGAAGCTTTCTTT
-	TRBJ1-2	-	TRBV9	CASSVEVEYYGYTF	TGTGCCAGCAGCGTAGAGGTAGAGTACTATGGCTACACCTTC
many	TRBJ2-5	-	TRBV10-3	CAIRASQLEETQYF	TGTGCCATCAGAGCCAGCCAACTGGAAGAGACCCAGTACTTC
-	TRBJ1-1	-	TRBV4-1	CASSQDRAEAFF	TGCGCCAGCAGCCAAGACAGGGCTGAAGCTTTCTTT
few	TRBJ2-1	TRBD1	TRBV3-1	CASSQQGAHDEQFF	TGTGCCAGCAGCCAACAGGGGGCACATGATGAGCAGTTCTTC
-	TRBJ2-7	TRBD2	TRBV6-2/TRBV6-3	CASSYFGGRGGSSRALRSEQYF	TGTGCCAGCAGTTACTTCGGGGGACGCGGCGGGAGTTCCCGGGCCCTCCGTTCCGAGCAGTACTTC
-	TRBJ2-7	-	TRBV12-3/TRBV12-4	CASSPGRITYEQYF	TGTGCCAGCAGCCCGGGCCGTATCACCTACGAGCAGTACTTC
-	TRBJ2-1	-	TRBV3-1	CASSQDLGQHNEQFF	TGTGCCAGCAGCCAAGATTTAGGGCAGCACAATGAGCAGTTCTTC
few	TRBJ2-7	-	TRBV18	CASSPSPSANEQYF	TGTGCCAGCTCACCGTCCCCAAGTGCCAACGAGCAGTACTTC
-	TRBJ1-1	-	TRBV7-2	CASSLRFGGTAFF	TGTGCCAGCAGCTTAAGATTTGGAGGGACGGCTTTCTTT
-	TRBJ2-7	-	TRBV3-1	CASSQADYEQYF	TGTGCCAGCAGCCAAGCAGACTACGAGCAGTACTTC
-	TRBJ2-4	-	TRBV27	CASSRWTEPGAKNIQYF	TGTGCCAGCAGTCGCTGGACCGAACCTGGGGCCAAAAACATTCAGTACTTC
few	TRBJ1-5	-	TRBV20-1	CSARHREWTQPQHF	TGCAGTGCGCGTCACAGGGAATGGACGCAGCCCCAGCATTTT
-	TRBJ2-5	-	TRBV27	CASSFGVRETQYF	TGTGCCAGCAGTTTTGGGGTGAGAGAGACCCAGTACTTC
-	TRBJ2-1	TRBD2	TRBV7-3	CASSLMSLETSGTYNEQFF	TGTGCCAGCAGCTTAATGTCCCTCGAGACTAGCGGGACGTACAATGAGCAGTTCTTC
few	TRBJ2-2	TRBD2	TRBV12-3/TRBV12-4	CASNKRESSTGELFF	TGTGCCAGCAATAAGCGGGAGTCCAGCACCGGGGAGCTGTTTTTT
few	TRBJ1-1	TRBD1	TRBV29-1	CSVESRGATEAFF	TGCAGCGTTGAATCCAGGGGGGCCACTGAAGCTTTCTTT
few	TRBJ1-5	TRBD1	TRBV12-3/TRBV12-4	CASTNLGTGVQPQHF	TGTGCCAGCACCAATCTAGGAACAGGGGTCCAGCCCCAGCATTTT
-	TRBJ1-5	-	TRBV7-2	CASSSRRSRDQPQHF	TGTGCCAGCAGCTCGCGGAGATCAAGAGATCAGCCCCAGCATTTT
-	TRBJ2-7	-	TRBV14	CASSQETLGPYEQYF	TGTGCCAGCAGCCAGGAGACCCTCGGCCCCTACGAGCAGTACTTC
few	TRBJ1-3	-	TRBV4-2	CASSQETARSSGNTIYF	TGTGCCAGCAGCCAAGAAACGGCAAGAAGCTCTGGAAACACCATATATTTT
few	TRBJ1-2	TRBD1	TRBV7-2	CASRTGDYGYTF	TGTGCCAGCAGAACAGGGGATTATGGCTACACCTTC
few	TRBJ2-5	-	TRBV29-1	CSVEGQYQETQYF	TGCAGCGTTGAAGGGCAGTATCAAGAGACCCAGTACTTC
many	TRBJ1-2	TRBD1	TRBV5-1	CASTPGQANYGYTF	TGCGCCAGCACCCCGGGACAGGCTAACTATGGCTACACCTTC
-	TRBJ2-1	-	TRBV5-5	CASSLVMRINTYNEQFF	TGTGCCAGCAGCTTGGTTATGCGGATTAACACCTACAATGAGCAGTTCTTC
-	TRBJ1-2	-	TRBV29-1	CSVDRDTGRYAF	TGCAGCGTTGACCGGGATACCGGGAGGTACGCCTTC
-	TRBJ2-2	TRBD2	TRBV6-2/TRBV6-3	CASSFLTRLAAMNTGELFF	TGTGCCAGCAGTTTCCTTACACGACTAGCCGCGATGAACACCGGGGAGCTGTTTTTT
-	TRBJ2-1	-	TRBV7-2	CASMRTLYNEQFF	TGTGCCAGCATGCGTACTCTCTACAATGAGCAGTTCTTC
-	TRBJ1-1	TRBD1	TRBV6-5	CASSDPDRVAFF	TGTGCCAGCAGTGACCCGGACAGGGTGGCTTTCTTT
-	TRBJ1-4	TRBD1	TRBV18	CASSPTGGHEKLFF	TGTGCCAGCTCACCGACAGGGGGTCATGAAAAACTGTTTTTT
few	TRBJ2-5	TRBD2	TRBV18	CASSREQETQYF	TGTGCCAGCTCGCGGGAGCAAGAGACCCAGTACTTC
-	TRBJ2-4	-	TRBV6-1	CVSMGAGGKNIQYF	TGTGTCTCGATGGGCGCGGGTGGAAAAAACATTCAGTACTTC
few	TRBJ1-1	TRBD1	TRBV5-1	CASSLEDRATEAFF	TGCGCCAGCAGCTTAGAGGACAGGGCCACTGAAGCTTTCTTT
-	TRBJ2-3	TRBD2	TRBV7-6	CASSLRGTSGRLRRDTQYF	TGTGCCAGCAGCTTGAGGGGGACTAGCGGGAGGTTGAGGAGAGATACGCAGTATTTT
few	TRBJ2-7	-	TRBV3-1	CASSQVGTGYEQYF	TGTGCCAGCAGCCAAGTAGGCACCGGCTACGAGCAGTACTTC
few	TRBJ2-7	TRBD2	TRBV28	CASSLGTSGSDEQYF	TGTGCCAGCAGTTTAGGGACTAGCGGAAGCGACGAGCAGTACTTC
-	TRBJ2-1	TRBD2	TRBV11-2	CASSLTSGSPGGSYNEQFF	TGTGCCAGCAGTTTGACTAGCGGGTCGCCCGGGGGCTCCTACAATGAGCAGTTCTTC
-	TRBJ2-1	-	TRBV15	CATSRDLGDEQFF	TGTGCCACCAGCAGAGATCTAGGAGATGAGCAGTTCTTC
few	TRBJ2-1	-	TRBV4-3	CASSQDFGTLTYNEQFF	TGCGCCAGCAGCCAAGACTTCGGGACTCTTACCTACAATGAGCAGTTCTTC
-	TRBJ2-5	-	TRBV27	CASSLRGRGSYQETQYF	TGTGCCAGCAGTTTAAGGGGTAGGGGGAGTTACCAAGAGACCCAGTACTTC
few	TRBJ1-5	TRBD1	TRBV7-9	CASSSGRGGYSNQPQHF	TGTGCCAGCAGCTCCGGACGAGGGGGCTATAGCAATCAGCCCCAGCATTTT
few	TRBJ2-7	TRBD1	TRBV5-6	CASRIGTANEQYF	TGTGCCAGCAGGATCGGGACAGCTAACGAGCAGTACTTC
-	TRBJ1-1	-	TRBV5-4	CASRARAAWNTEAFF	TGTGCCAGCAGGGCCAGGGCGGCATGGAACACTGAAGCTTTCTTT
-	TRBJ1-4	-	TRBV3-1	CASSQALYNEKLFF	TGTGCCAGCAGCCAAGCCCTTTATAATGAAAAACTGTTTTTT
few	TRBJ2-1	-	TRBV7-2	CASSVHEQFF	TGTGCCAGCAGTGTGCATGAGCAGTTCTTC
few	TRBJ2-7	TRBD1	TRBV12-3/TRBV12-4	CASSFLTTGTGGEQYF	TGTGCCAGCAGTTTTCTTACTACCGGGACAGGGGGCGAGCAGTACTTC
-	TRBJ2-7	-	TRBV5-1	CASSLGLQVYYEQYF	TGCGCCAGCAGTTTGGGACTTCAAGTCTACTACGAGCAGTACTTC
-	TRBJ2-7	-	TRBV5-4	CASSRYEEQYF	TGTGCCAGCAGCCGCTATGAGGAGCAGTACTTC